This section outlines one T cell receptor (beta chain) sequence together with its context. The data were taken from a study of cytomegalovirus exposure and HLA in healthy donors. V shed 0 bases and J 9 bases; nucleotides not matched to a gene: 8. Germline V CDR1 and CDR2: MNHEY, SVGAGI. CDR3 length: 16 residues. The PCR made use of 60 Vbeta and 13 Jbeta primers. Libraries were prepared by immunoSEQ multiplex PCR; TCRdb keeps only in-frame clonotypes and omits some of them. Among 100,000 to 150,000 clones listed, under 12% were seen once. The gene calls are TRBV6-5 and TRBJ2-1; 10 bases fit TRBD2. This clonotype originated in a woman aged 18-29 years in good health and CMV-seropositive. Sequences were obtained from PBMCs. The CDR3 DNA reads TGTGCCAGCAGTTACTCGTGGCTAGCGGGAGAGGCTGAGCAGTTCTTC. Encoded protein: CASSYSWLAGEAEQFF.